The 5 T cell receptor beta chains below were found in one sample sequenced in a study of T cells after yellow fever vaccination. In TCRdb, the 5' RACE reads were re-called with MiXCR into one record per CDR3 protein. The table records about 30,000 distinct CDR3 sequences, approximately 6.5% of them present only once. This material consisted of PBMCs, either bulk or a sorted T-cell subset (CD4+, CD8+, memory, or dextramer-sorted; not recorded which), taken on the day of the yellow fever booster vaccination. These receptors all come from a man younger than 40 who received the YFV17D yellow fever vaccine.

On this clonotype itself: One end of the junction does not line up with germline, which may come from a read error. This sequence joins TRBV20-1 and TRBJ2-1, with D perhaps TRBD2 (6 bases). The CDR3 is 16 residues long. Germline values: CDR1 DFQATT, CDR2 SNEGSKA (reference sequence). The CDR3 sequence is CCARNSGGPSYNEQFF. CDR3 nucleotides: TGCTGTGCTAGAAATAGCGGAGGGCCCTCCTACAATGAGCAGTTCTTC.

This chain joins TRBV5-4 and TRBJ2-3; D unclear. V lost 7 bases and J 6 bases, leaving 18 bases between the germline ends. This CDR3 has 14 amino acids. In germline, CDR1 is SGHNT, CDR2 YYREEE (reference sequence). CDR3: CASGPPSTPDTQYF. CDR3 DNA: TGTGCCAGCGGCCCCCCCTCGACCCCCGATACGCAGTATTTT.

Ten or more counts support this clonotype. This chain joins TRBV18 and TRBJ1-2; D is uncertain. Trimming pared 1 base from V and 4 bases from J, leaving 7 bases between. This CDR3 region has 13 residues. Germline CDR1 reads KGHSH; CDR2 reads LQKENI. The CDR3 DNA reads TGTGCCAGCTCACCACGGCAAGTCTATGGCTACACCTTC. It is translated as CASSPRQVYGYTF. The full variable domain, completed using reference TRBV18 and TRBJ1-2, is NAGVMQNPRHLVRRRGQEARLRCSPMKGHSHVYWYRQLPEEGLKFMVYLQKENIIDESGMPKERFSAEFPKEGPSILRIQQVVRGDSAAYFCASSPRQVYGYTFGSGTRLTVV.

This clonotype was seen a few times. DNA of the CDR3: TGTGCCAGCAGCCAAGATCGATGGGGCAGCTCCTACAATGAGCAGTTCTTC. The encoded protein is CASSQDRWGSSYNEQFF. This chain joins TRBV3-1 and TRBJ2-1; possible D gene TRBD1, 5 bases. CDR1 and CDR2 (germline): LGHDT, YNNKEL (reference sequence). The CDR3 is 17 residues long. Trimming removed 0 bases from V and 0 bases from J, with 12 bases in between.

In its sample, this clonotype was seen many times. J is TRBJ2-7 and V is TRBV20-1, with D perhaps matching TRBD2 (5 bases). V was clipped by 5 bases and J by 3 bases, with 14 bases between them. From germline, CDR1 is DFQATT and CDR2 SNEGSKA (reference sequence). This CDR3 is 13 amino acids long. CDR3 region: CSAQRLEFYEQYF. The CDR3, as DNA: TGCAGTGCTCAGCGGCTTGAGTTCTACGAGCAGTACTTC.